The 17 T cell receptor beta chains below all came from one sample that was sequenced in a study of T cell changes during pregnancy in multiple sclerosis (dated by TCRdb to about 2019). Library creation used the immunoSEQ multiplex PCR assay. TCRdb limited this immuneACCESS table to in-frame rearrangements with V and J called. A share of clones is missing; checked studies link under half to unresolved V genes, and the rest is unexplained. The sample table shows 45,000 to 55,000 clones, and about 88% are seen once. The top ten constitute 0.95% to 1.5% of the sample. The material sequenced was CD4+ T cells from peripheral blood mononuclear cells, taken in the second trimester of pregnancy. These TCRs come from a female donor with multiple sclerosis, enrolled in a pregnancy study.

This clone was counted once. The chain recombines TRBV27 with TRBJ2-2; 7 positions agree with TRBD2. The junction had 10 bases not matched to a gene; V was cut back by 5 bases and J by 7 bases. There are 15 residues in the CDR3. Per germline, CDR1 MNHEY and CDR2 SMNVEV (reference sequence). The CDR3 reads CASSIYPAGVGELFF. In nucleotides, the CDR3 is TGTGCCAGCAGTATATACCCGGCGGGGGTCGGGGAGCTGTTTTTT.

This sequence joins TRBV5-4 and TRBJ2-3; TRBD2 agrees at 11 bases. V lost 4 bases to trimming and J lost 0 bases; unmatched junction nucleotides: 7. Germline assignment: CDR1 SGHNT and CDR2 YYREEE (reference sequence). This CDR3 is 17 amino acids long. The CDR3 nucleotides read TGTGCCAGCAGCAGCGGGACTAGCGGACCTAGCACAGATACGCAGTATTTT. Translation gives CASSSGTSGPSTDTQYF.

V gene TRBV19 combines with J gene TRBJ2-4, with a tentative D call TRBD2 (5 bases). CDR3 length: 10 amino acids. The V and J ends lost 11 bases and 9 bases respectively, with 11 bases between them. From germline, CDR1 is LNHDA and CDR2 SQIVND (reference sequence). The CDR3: CAPRRGIQYF. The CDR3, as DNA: TGTGCCCCCCGTCGGGGCATTCAGTACTTC.

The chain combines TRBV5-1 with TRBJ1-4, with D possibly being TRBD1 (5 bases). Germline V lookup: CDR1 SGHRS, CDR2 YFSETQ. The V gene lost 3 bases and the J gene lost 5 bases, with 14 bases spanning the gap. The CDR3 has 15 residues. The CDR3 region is CASSSPEGANEKLFF. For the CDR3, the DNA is TGCGCCAGCAGCTCCCCCGAAGGGGCCAATGAAAAACTGTTTTTT.

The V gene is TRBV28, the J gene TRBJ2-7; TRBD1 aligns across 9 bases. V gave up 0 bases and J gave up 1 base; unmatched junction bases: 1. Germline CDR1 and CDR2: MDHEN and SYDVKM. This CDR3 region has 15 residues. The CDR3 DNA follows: TGTGCCAGCAGTTTATGGACAGGGGGATCCTACGAGCAGTACTTC. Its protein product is CASSLWTGGSYEQYF.

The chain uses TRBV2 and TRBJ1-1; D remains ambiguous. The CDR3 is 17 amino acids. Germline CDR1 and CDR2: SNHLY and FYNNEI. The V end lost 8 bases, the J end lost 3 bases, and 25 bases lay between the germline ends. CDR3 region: CASRTSSLLGDHTEAFF. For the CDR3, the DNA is TGTGCCAGCCGAACGTCTAGTCTACTGGGAGACCACACTGAAGCTTTCTTT.

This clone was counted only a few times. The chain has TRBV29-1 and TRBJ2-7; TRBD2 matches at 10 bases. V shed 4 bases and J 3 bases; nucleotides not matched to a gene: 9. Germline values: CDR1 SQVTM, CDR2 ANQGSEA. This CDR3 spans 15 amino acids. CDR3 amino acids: CSVVGGTSDLYEQYF. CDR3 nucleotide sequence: TGCAGCGTTGTTGGGGGGACTAGCGACCTCTACGAGCAGTACTTC.

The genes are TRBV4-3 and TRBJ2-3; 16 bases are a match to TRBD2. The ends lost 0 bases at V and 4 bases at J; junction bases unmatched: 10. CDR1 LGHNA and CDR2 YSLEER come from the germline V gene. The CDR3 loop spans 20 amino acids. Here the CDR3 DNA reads TGCGCCAGCAGCCAAGATCCCGGGACTAGCGGGAGGGCCTACGCAGATACGCAGTATTTT. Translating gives CASSQDPGTSGRAYADTQYF.

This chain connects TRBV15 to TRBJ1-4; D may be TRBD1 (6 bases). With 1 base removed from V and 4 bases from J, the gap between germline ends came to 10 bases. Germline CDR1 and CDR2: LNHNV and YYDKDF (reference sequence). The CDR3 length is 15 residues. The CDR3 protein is CATSRVRGNNEKLFF. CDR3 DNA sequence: TGTGCCACCAGCAGAGTTAGGGGGAATAATGAAAAACTGTTTTTT.

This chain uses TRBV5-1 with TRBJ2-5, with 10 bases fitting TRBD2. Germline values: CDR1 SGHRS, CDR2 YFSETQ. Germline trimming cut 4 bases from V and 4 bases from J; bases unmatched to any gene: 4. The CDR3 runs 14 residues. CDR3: CASSGRTSGETQYF. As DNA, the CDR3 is TGCGCCAGCAGCGGCAGGACTAGCGGAGAGACCCAGTACTTC.

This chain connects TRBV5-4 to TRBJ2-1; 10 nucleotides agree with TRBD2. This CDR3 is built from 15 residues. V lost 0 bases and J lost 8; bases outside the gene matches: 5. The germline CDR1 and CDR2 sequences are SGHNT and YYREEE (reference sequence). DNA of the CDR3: TGTGCCAGCAGCTTGGACCTAGCGGGAGATCATGAGCAGTTCTTC. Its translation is CASSLDLAGDHEQFF.

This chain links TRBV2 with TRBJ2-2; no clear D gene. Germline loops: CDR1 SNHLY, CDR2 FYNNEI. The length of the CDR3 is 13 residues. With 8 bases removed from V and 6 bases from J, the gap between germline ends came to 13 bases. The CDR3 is CASGQELSGELFF. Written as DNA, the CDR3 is TGTGCCAGCGGGCAGGAATTATCCGGGGAGCTGTTTTTT.

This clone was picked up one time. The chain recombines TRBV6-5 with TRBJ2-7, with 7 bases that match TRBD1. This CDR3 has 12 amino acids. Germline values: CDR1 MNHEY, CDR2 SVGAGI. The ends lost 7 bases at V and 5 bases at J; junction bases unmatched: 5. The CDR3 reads CASTGQAHEQYF. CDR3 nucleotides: TGTGCCAGCACCGGACAGGCCCACGAGCAGTACTTC.

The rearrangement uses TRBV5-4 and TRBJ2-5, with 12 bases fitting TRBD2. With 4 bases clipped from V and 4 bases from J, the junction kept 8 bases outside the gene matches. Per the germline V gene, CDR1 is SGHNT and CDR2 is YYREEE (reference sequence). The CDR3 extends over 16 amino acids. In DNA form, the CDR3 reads TGTGCCAGCAGCCTAGGACTAGCGGGACATACAGAGACCCAGTACTTC. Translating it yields CASSLGLAGHTETQYF.

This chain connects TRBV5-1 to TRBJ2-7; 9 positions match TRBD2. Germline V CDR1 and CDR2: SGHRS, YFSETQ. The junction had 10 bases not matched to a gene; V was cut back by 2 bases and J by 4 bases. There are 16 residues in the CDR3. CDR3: CASSFSLGGRDYEQYF. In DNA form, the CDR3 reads TGCGCCAGCAGCTTCAGTTTGGGCGGGAGGGATTACGAGCAGTACTTC.

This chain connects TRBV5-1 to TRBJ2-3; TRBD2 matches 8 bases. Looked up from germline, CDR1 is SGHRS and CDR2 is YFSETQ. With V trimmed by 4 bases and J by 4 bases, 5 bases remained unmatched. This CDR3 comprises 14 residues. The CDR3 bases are TGCGCCAGCAGCCCTATAGCGGGATCAGATACGCAGTATTTT. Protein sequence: CASSPIAGSDTQYF.

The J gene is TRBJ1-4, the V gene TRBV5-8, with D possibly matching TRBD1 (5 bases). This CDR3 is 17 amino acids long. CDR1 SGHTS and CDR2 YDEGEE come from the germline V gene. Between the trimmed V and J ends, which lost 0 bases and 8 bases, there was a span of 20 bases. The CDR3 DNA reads TGTGCCAGCAGCTTGGCCCCCCAGGGAGGGGTAGGCGAAAAACTGTTTTTT. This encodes CASSLAPQGGVGEKLFF.